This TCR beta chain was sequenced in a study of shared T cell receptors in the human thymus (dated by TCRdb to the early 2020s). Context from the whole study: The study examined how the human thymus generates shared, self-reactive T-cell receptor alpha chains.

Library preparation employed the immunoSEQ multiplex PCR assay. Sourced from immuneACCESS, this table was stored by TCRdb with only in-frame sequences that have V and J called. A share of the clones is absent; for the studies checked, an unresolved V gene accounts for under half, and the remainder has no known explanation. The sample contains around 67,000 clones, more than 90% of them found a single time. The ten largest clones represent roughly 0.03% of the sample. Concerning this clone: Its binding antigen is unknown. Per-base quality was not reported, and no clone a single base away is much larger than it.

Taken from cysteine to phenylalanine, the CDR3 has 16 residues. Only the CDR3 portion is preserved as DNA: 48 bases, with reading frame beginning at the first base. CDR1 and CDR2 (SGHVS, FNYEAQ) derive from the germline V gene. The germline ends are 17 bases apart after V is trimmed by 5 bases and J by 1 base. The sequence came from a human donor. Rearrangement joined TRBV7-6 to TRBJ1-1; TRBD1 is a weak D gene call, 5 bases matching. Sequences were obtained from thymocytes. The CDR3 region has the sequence CASSPLTGDANTEAFF. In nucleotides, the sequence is TGTGCCAGCAGCCCCTTAACGGGGGACGCGAACACTGAAGCTTTCTTT.